This TCR beta chain is drawn from a study of shared clonotypes between healthy human individuals. Regarding the study as a whole: Shared clonotypes across all four donors exceeded non-shared ones in generation probability.

This CDR3 spans 13 amino acids. Trimming removed 11 bases from V and 6 bases from J, with 16 bases in between. Looked up from germline, CDR1 is MNHNS and CDR2 is SASEGT. Note on this clone: What it binds is not known.

Assay used: immunoSEQ multiplex PCR; TCRdb lists only in-frame clones, some missing. The sample lists 2 million to 2.5 million clones, approximately 95% occurring once. The rearrangement joins TRBV6-1 to TRBJ2-2; D uncertain. The receptor was derived from a man younger than 35 in good health. Input material: naive CD4+ T cells sorted from blood. The subset: CD45RA+ positively selected. CDR3 bases: TGTGCCGCGAAGAGACCGACCCCCGGGGAGCTGTTTTTT. Translated: CAAKRPTPGELFF.